This T cell receptor beta chain was observed in a study of blood T cell repertoires in COVID-19. Produced via immunoSEQ multiplex PCR; TCRdb's table is partial and in-frame only. Of fewer than 200,000 clones listed, roughly 86% were seen once; the top ten hold 3.5% to 4%. Germline lookup yields CDR1 MRHNA and CDR2 SNTAGT. This CDR3 comprises 16 residues. With 2 bases removed from V and 5 bases from J, the gap between germline ends came to 16 bases. The sequence derives from a woman aged 55-70 years who had recovered from COVID-19. The sample comprised peripheral blood. The chain recombines TRBV6-4 with TRBJ2-1, with a tentative D call TRBD2 (6 bases). CDR3 protein: CASSDRSYPGDNEQFF. CDR3 nucleotides: TGTGCCAGCAGTGACAGGTCCTACCCGGGGGACAATGAGCAGTTCTTC.